The entry below describes one T cell receptor (beta chain). The read ends 3 residues shy of where the CDR3 ends; the end is completed using the germline J gene. This sample stems from a study of Tregs in tolerant kidney transplant recipients. The V gene's germline CDR1 is KGHSH and CDR2 LQKENI. The CDR3 is made up of 15 amino acids. The V gene lost 5 bases and the J gene lost 0 bases, with 13 bases spanning the gap. Only in-frame clones appear in the TCRdb table, and some are missing; sequencing was by immunoSEQ multiplex PCR. The table for this sample gives 50,000 or so clones. The rearrangement links TRBV18 to TRBJ1-1, with D perhaps TRBD1 (5 bases). The TCR was taken from a human donor who received a combined kidney and bone marrow transplant. The sample here was CD4+ T cells from blood, taken before the transplant. The CDR3 sequence: CASSEGLGMNTEAFF. The CDR3 bases that were read are TGTGCCAGCTCAGAGGGACTGGGGATGAACACTGAA.